The entry below describes one T cell receptor beta chain. Its specificity is unknown. Method: immunoSEQ multiplex PCR; TCRdb's copy keeps in-frame clones and lacks some. The table shows 250,000 to 300,000 clones, with 90% to 95% occurring only once. The sample originates from a study of T cell responses to AZD1222 COVID-19 vaccine. Study outcomes and limitations: Dominant at 160-218 and 743-854, vaccine-associated CD4 TCRs also spanned spike.

The source of this sequence is an adult who received the AZD1222 COVID-19 vaccine. The sequencing used peripheral blood, collected 28 days after the second AZD1222 dose.

CDR3 in amino acids: CASSDWEGVIGELFF. As DNA, the CDR3 is TGTGCCAGCAGCGACTGGGAGGGGGTGATCGGGGAGCTGTTTTTT. The V and J genes are TRBV7-2 and TRBJ2-2, with D possibly being TRBD2 (7 bases). V gave up 5 bases and J gave up 7 bases, with 17 bases separating them. Germline loops: CDR1 SGHTA, CDR2 FQGNSA. CDR3 length: 15 residues.